These 10 T cell receptor beta chains share one sample of origin, sequenced in a study of blood T cell repertoires in COVID-19. The assay was immunoSEQ multiplex PCR, and TCRdb's table has in-frame clones only and misses some. The sample lists around 700,000 clones; about 90% were seen once. Specimen: peripheral blood. These receptors were taken from a young woman with acute or convalescent COVID-19.

V usage is TRBV3-1 (or the pseudogene TRBV3-2) and J usage is TRBJ1-6; TRBD1 is a possible D gene (5 bases). The germline gives CDR1 LGHDT, CDR2 YNNKEL (reference sequence). The CDR3 contains 15 residues. Trimming pared 4 bases from V and 7 bases from J, leaving 14 bases between. This CDR3 reads CASSPRGGGNSPLHF. Here the CDR3 DNA reads TGTGCCAGCAGCCCTAGGGGCGGGGGAAATTCACCCCTCCACTTT.

The chain joins TRBV11-2 to TRBJ1-2; TRBD1 agrees at 7 bases. Germline V CDR1 and CDR2: SGHAT, FQNNGV. The CDR3 sequence is 13 residues long. V shed 5 bases and J 4 bases; nucleotides not matched to a gene: 4. The CDR3, as DNA: TGTGCCAGCAGCCGAAGACAGGGCTATGGCTACACCTTC. As protein: CASSRRQGYGYTF.

The J gene is TRBJ1-2, the V gene TRBV2; D unclear. CDR3 length equals 13 residues. Trimming shortened V by 11 bases and J by 1 base, and 14 bases separated the two germline ends. Germline loops: CDR1 SNHLY, CDR2 FYNNEI. The DNA of the CDR3 is TGTGCCCGTGATAGTAATATTAACTATGGCTACACCTTC. It codes for CARDSNINYGYTF.

This chain uses TRBV5-1 with TRBJ1-2, with 10 bases lining up with TRBD1. The germline gives CDR1 SGHRS, CDR2 YFSETQ. The CDR3 has 14 residues. V trimming: 4 bases; J trimming: 2 bases; junction bases outside the gene matches: 2. The CDR3 DNA is TGCGCCAGCAGCCCGACAGGGGGCAACTATGGCTACACCTTC. Protein: CASSPTGGNYGYTF.

The chain links TRBV19 to TRBJ1-1, with D unresolved. V lost 2 bases, J lost 1 base, and 11 bases lay in between. CDR1 is LNHDA and CDR2 is SQIVND in the germline V gene (reference sequence). This CDR3 has 15 residues. The CDR3 reads CASSIFEGSNTEAFF. The DNA of the CDR3 is TGTGCCAGTAGTATATTCGAGGGTTCGAACACTGAAGCTTTCTTT.

This chain joins TRBV7-9 and TRBJ2-1; tentative D call: TRBD1 (6 bases). CDR1 SEHNR and CDR2 FQNEAQ come from the germline V gene (reference sequence). Trimming took 1 base from V and 0 from J, leaving 10 bases between them. The CDR3 is 16 residues long. The CDR3 DNA is TGTGCCAGCAGCTTAGGGGGGCCGGGCTCCTACAATGAGCAGTTCTTC. This gives the protein CASSLGGPGSYNEQFF.

The chain links TRBV5-5 to TRBJ1-3; D unresolved. Germline CDR1 and CDR2: SGHKS and YYEKEE (reference sequence). The CDR3 is 14 residues long. Trimming took off 2 bases at V and 3 bases at J, with 9 bases between the two ends. The CDR3 DNA is TGTGCCAGCAGCTTCTGGGGAGATGGAAACACCATATATTTT. Protein product: CASSFWGDGNTIYF.

The rearrangement uses TRBV6-6 and TRBJ2-7; a possible D gene is TRBD1 (5 bases). CDR3 length equals 14 residues. Germline CDR1 and CDR2: MNHNY and SVGAGI (reference sequence). Trimming took off 4 bases at V and 3 bases at J, with 13 bases between the two ends. CDR3 sequence reads: CASSLGSRDYEQYF. As DNA, the CDR3 is TGTGCCAGCAGTTTGGGTAGCAGGGACTACGAGCAGTACTTC.

This sequence joins TRBV28 and TRBJ2-3, with 8 nucleotides matching TRBD1. The CDR3 spans 15 residues. V trimming: 3 bases; J trimming: 3 bases; junction bases outside the gene matches: 5. CDR1 is MDHEN, CDR2 SYDVKM, per germline. The CDR3 DNA sequence: TGTGCCAGCAGTTTCGGGACAGGAGGTACAGATACGCAGTATTTT. This sequence encodes CASSFGTGGTDTQYF.

The chain links TRBV19 to TRBJ1-2, with 11 bases that match TRBD1. Germline V gene lookup returns CDR1 LNHDA and CDR2 SQIVND (reference sequence). The CDR3 contains 15 residues. Trimming cost V 4 bases and J 3 bases; bases outside gene matches: 4. The CDR3 is CASSTGTGGDYGYTF. CDR3 sequence (DNA): TGTGCCAGTAGTACCGGGACAGGGGGTGACTATGGCTACACCTTC.